This TCR beta chain was obtained from a study of blood T cell repertoires in COVID-19. Study-level background: Sites across the United States, Italy and Spain contributed samples from acute and convalescent COVID-19. Sources were T cells, B-cell-depleted T cells, or PBMCs; the material itself was cDNA or gDNA.

Per the original data handling: Researchers report that nucleated cell counts were estimated from reference gene primer amplification. This table comes from immunoSEQ multiplex PCR, and its TCRdb copy is limited to in-frame clones, with some not included. The D gene and trimming were derived from the DNA, and the V and J assignments and clone size from that table. Altogether 150,000 to 200,000 clones are present, roughly 80% being singletons, with the ten largest covering more than 6%. In germline, CDR1 is SGHNT, CDR2 YENEEA. Trimming shortened V by 4 bases and J by 0 bases, and 9 bases separated the two germline ends. The CDR3 totals 15 residues. A Seattle source enrolled patients during active infection and followed them longitudinally. This clone is a singleton in its sample.

This receptor was taken from a woman aged 40 to 49 with COVID-19, enrolled during active disease. The sequenced sample was peripheral blood. V and J are TRBV11-3 and TRBJ2-2; tentative D call: TRBD2 (5 bases). This CDR3 is CASSSGVPNTGELFF. The CDR3 nucleotides are TGTGCCAGCAGCTCCGGGGTACCGAACACCGGGGAGCTGTTTTTT.